These 32 T cell receptor beta chains came from one sample sequenced in a study of cytomegalovirus exposure and HLA in healthy donors. The study ran its PCR with 60 Vbeta and 13 Jbeta primers. Using immunoSEQ multiplex PCR, the repertoire was profiled, and TCRdb retains in-frame clones only, with some absent. The table has about 150,000 clones, about three quarters seen once. The sequenced sample consisted of PBMCs. The receptors come from a male donor in good health and CMV-seronegative.

This clone was seen once. J is TRBJ2-7 and V is TRBV11-2; 7 bases line up with TRBD2. The J segment lost 2 bases and the V segment lost 1 base, leaving 2 bases of the junction unmatched. The CDR3 sequence is 14 residues long. Germline V CDR1 and CDR2: SGHAT, FQNNGV. This chain's CDR3 is CASSLGLATYEQYF. In DNA form, the CDR3 reads TGTGCCAGCAGCTTAGGACTAGCTACCTACGAGCAGTACTTC.

About this clone itself: The CDR3 end shows no conserved phenylalanine or tryptophan, and so a read error is likely. Because the CDR3's place on the DNA is in doubt, the DNA is left out and the CDR3 is given as listed by TCRdb. J is TRBJ2-7 and V is TRBV12-1; TRBD2 is the table's D call, not checked against the DNA. TRBV12-1 is noted as a pseudogene. The CDR3 length is 11 residues, termini included. CDR3 sequence reads: CASSPDPTPEL.

This sequence joins TRBV7-9 and TRBJ1-2; TRBD1 matches at 10 bases. The length of the CDR3 is 14 residues. Per germline, CDR1 SEHNR and CDR2 FQNEAQ (reference sequence). Unmatched junction bases numbered 6, after V lost 11 bases and J lost 0 bases. The CDR3 DNA sequence: TGTGCCGGGACAGGGGCGCTTACTAACTATGGCTACACCTTC. Encoded protein: CAGTGALTNYGYTF.

V usage is TRBV30 and J usage is TRBJ2-1; 13 bases are shared with TRBD2. Germline CDR1 GTSNPN, CDR2 SVGIG (reference sequence). The V and J ends lost 5 bases and 4 bases, in that order; junction bases with no gene match: 17. The CDR3 runs to 19 residues. CDR3: CAWVRKLAGGPDGYNEQFF. In DNA form, the CDR3 reads TGTGCCTGGGTCCGGAAACTAGCGGGAGGGCCAGACGGATACAATGAGCAGTTCTTC.

The J gene is TRBJ1-2, the V gene TRBV10-3; D unclear. This CDR3 contains 13 residues. Looked up from germline, CDR1 is ENHRY and CDR2 is SYGVKD. V was pared by 3 bases and J by 8 bases, with 13 bases between. The CDR3 DNA reads TGTGCCATCAGTGACCGACTAGAGAAAGGCTACACCTTC. Residues: CAISDRLEKGYTF.

V and J are TRBV9 and TRBJ2-7; TRBD1 matches 12 bases. Germline-derived CDR1 and CDR2 are SGDLS and YYNGEE. There are 15 residues in the CDR3. With V trimmed by 3 bases and J by 4 bases, 5 bases remained unmatched. The CDR3 nucleotides are TGTGCCAGCAGCGGAGGGACAGGGGGCAAGTACGAGCAGTACTTC. Residues: CASSGGTGGKYEQYF.

The rearrangement links TRBV7-8 to TRBJ2-7; perhaps TRBD2 as D (6 bases). The CDR3 has 15 amino acids. The germline CDR1 and CDR2 sequences are SGHVS and FQNEAQ. V lost 1 base and J 5 bases, leaving 15 bases between the germline ends. The CDR3 sequence is CASSLVQGGFDEQYF. DNA for the CDR3: TGTGCCAGCAGCTTAGTGCAGGGAGGCTTCGACGAGCAGTACTTC.

The J gene is TRBJ2-5, the V gene TRBV9; TRBD1 matches at 7 bases. Germline loops: CDR1 SGDLS, CDR2 YYNGEE. V lost 0 bases to trimming and J lost 2 bases; unmatched junction nucleotides: 4. This CDR3 is 15 amino acids long. The CDR3 here is CASSVEGRGQETQYF. The CDR3 DNA reads as TGTGCCAGCAGCGTAGAAGGCAGGGGGCAAGAGACCCAGTACTTC.

The chain employs TRBV4-3 and TRBJ2-5; 9 bases line up with TRBD1. This CDR3 is built from 18 residues. Looked up from germline, CDR1 is LGHNA and CDR2 is YSLEER. The junction had 12 bases not matched to a gene; V was cut back by 0 bases and J by 4 bases. In DNA, the CDR3 is TGCGCCAGCAGCCAAGAAACCCACAGGGGGCGAGGTTTAGAGACCCAGTACTTC. This encodes CASSQETHRGRGLETQYF.

V is TRBV6-5 and J is TRBJ2-3; 7 nucleotides line up with TRBD2. The J segment lost 4 bases and the V segment lost 5 bases, leaving 3 bases of the junction unmatched. The CDR3 length is 13 residues. Germline V CDR1 and CDR2: MNHEY, SVGAGI. The CDR3 sequence is CASSGAGADTQYF. As DNA, the CDR3 is TGTGCCAGCAGTGGGGCGGGGGCAGATACGCAGTATTTT.

The chain recombines TRBV15 with TRBJ1-5, with 9 bases matching TRBD1. CDR1 is LNHNV and CDR2 is YYDKDF in the germline V gene (reference sequence). V trimming: 4 bases; J trimming: 9 bases; junction bases outside the gene matches: 4. The CDR3 totals 13 residues. The CDR3 sequence: CATSTQGARPQHF. CDR3 DNA sequence: TGTGCCACCAGCACACAGGGGGCGAGGCCCCAGCATTTT.

This rearrangement joins TRBV10-2 to TRBJ1-5; maybe TRBD1 (5 bases). V lost 5 bases and J 0 bases, leaving 17 bases between the germline ends. Germline assignment: CDR1 WSHSY and CDR2 SAAADI. The CDR3 covers 17 residues. This CDR3 reads CASSNRQTSNSNQPQHF. Written as DNA, the CDR3 is TGCGCCAGCAGTAATCGACAGACCTCGAATAGCAATCAGCCCCAGCATTTT.

The chain has TRBV29-1 and TRBJ2-3; TRBD2 aligns across 14 bases. V was pared by 6 bases and J by 0 bases, with 5 bases of the junction left unmatched. The CDR3 loop spans 16 amino acids. Germline V lookup: CDR1 SQVTM, CDR2 ANQGSEA. This CDR3 is CSVSGTSGGSTDTQYF. The CDR3 DNA reads TGCAGCGTCTCCGGGACTAGCGGGGGAAGCACAGATACGCAGTATTTT.

The chain links TRBV28 to TRBJ2-7, with TRBD2 identical over 7 bases. CDR1 is MDHEN and CDR2 is SYDVKM in the germline V gene. This CDR3 has 14 residues. With V trimmed by 5 bases and J by 5 bases, 9 bases remained unmatched. The CDR3 region is CASSEAGTTDEQYF. Written as DNA, the CDR3 is TGTGCCAGCAGTGAGGCCGGGACTACGGACGAGCAGTACTTC.

The table lists this clone with a few counts. This chain joins TRBV9 and TRBJ1-1; TRBD1 agrees at 7 bases. The CDR3 has 13 residues. With 3 bases clipped from V and 4 bases from J, the junction kept 3 bases outside the gene matches. CDR1 and CDR2 (germline): SGDLS, YYNGEE. The CDR3 loop reads CASSAGQVTEAFF. CDR3 nucleotide sequence: TGTGCCAGCAGCGCCGGACAGGTCACTGAAGCTTTCTTT.

This clone was detected only a few times. The chain's CDR3 is CASSVGGTEAFF. The CDR3 DNA follows: TGTGCCAGCAGCGTAGGCGGCACTGAAGCTTTCTTT. The chain has TRBV9 and TRBJ1-1; D remains unclear. Germline loops: CDR1 SGDLS, CDR2 YYNGEE. The CDR3 contains 12 residues. Deletions cut 0 bases from V and 4 bases from J, with 4 bases between.

The rearrangement links TRBV7-3 to TRBJ2-7; 9 nucleotides match TRBD1. The CDR3 consists of 15 residues. V shed 6 bases, J shed 4 bases, and the junction held 10 bases outside the gene matches. CDR1 is SGHTA, CDR2 FQGTGA, per germline. Here the CDR3 reads CASRPPGTGNYEQYF. The CDR3 nucleotides read TGTGCCAGCAGGCCTCCCGGGACAGGGAATTACGAGCAGTACTTC.

The chain has TRBV9 and TRBJ2-5; 10 bases are a match to TRBD2. The CDR3 is made up of 16 amino acids. CDR1 is SGDLS and CDR2 is YYNGEE in the germline V gene. The V and J ends lost 0 bases and 4 bases, in that order; junction bases with no gene match: 6. The CDR3 region has the DNA TGTGCCAGCAGCGTAGCTACTAGCGGGGTGGGAGAGACCCAGTACTTC. Its protein product is CASSVATSGVGETQYF.

The chain joins TRBV27 to TRBJ2-3; D gene ambiguous. V shed 5 bases and J shed 2 bases, with 8 bases lying between them. CDR1 is MNHEY, CDR2 SMNVEV, per germline (reference sequence). The CDR3 loop spans 13 amino acids. The CDR3 DNA is TGTGCCAGCAGTCCCCTTTCCACAGATACGCAGTATTTT. It codes for CASSPLSTDTQYF.

This sequence joins TRBV14 and TRBJ2-2; D is ambiguous. The CDR3 totals 13 residues. The germline V gene has CDR1 SGHDN and CDR2 FVKESK. Between the trimmed V and J ends, which lost 0 bases and 6 bases, there was a span of 5 bases. The CDR3 here is CASSQDLSGELFF. The DNA of the CDR3 is TGTGCCAGCAGCCAAGATCTTTCCGGGGAGCTGTTTTTT. The variable domain in full, with the rest retrieved from reference TRBV14 and TRBJ2-2, is EAGVTQFPSHSVIEKGQTVTLRCDPISGHDNLYWYRRVMGKEIKFLLHFVKESKQDESGMPNNRFLAERTGGTYSTLKVQPAELEDSGVYFCASSQDLSGELFFGEGSRLTVL.

The V call is TRBV15, the J call TRBJ2-1; 9 bases match TRBD1. The CDR3 has 16 residues. The V gene end was trimmed by 3 bases and the J gene end by 4 bases; junction bases not matched to a gene: 7. From germline, CDR1 is LNHNV and CDR2 YYDKDF (reference sequence). CDR3 sequence (DNA): TGTGCCACCAGCAGGGGACAGGGCCCGTTATACAATGAGCAGTTCTTC. It encodes CATSRGQGPLYNEQFF.

The chain joins TRBV28 to TRBJ2-5, with 10 bases identical to TRBD1. There are 15 residues in the CDR3. Germline V lookup: CDR1 MDHEN, CDR2 SYDVKM. The trim removed 5 bases at V and 12 bases at J, leaving 15 bases unmatched. CDR3 sequence (DNA): TGTGCCAGCAGTGCTCCCGGGACAGGGGAGAGGGCGGAGTACTTC. It specifies CASSAPGTGERAEYF.

This clone was counted only a few times. The J gene is TRBJ1-2, the V gene TRBV20-1; no reliable D call. CDR3 size: 9 residues. Germline CDR1 is DFQATT and CDR2 is SNEGSKA (reference sequence). CDR3 amino acids: CTSNYGYTF. The CDR3 DNA sequence: TGCACCAGTAACTATGGCTACACCTTC.

This chain joins TRBV27 and TRBJ2-7; 11 bases map to TRBD2. Per germline, CDR1 MNHEY and CDR2 SMNVEV (reference sequence). J was trimmed by 3 bases and V by 2 bases; bases with no gene match: 15. CDR3 length equals 19 residues. The CDR3 DNA follows: TGTGCCAGCAGTTTAGACCAACTAGCGGGAGTAAGCGCTCACTACGAGCAGTACTTC. Translating it yields CASSLDQLAGVSAHYEQYF.

Concerning this clone itself: One end of the junction does not line up with germline, which may come from a read error. V and J are TRBV27 and TRBJ2-4; TRBD2 might be the D (5 bases). The CDR3 covers 14 residues. Germline loops: CDR1 MNHEY, CDR2 SMNVEV (reference sequence). As DNA, the CDR3 is TGTGCCAGCAGTTTCAGCGGCCGCGGAAACAGTCAGTACTTC. Protein sequence: CASSFSGRGNSQYF.

The chain combines TRBV10-1 with TRBJ2-7, with D possibly matching TRBD1 (6 bases). Germline V gene sequence: CDR1 WNHNN, CDR2 SYGVQD (reference sequence). The CDR3 has 13 amino acids. The V end was cut by 3 bases, the J end by 4 bases, with 10 bases between. The CDR3 sequence is CASSESGAYEQYF. The CDR3 DNA reads TGCGCCAGCAGTGAATCAGGGGCATACGAGCAGTACTTC.

This chain uses TRBV7-3 with TRBJ1-2; 8 nucleotides agree with TRBD1. Germline-derived CDR1 and CDR2 are SGHTA and FQGTGA. The CDR3 loop spans 14 amino acids. Germline trimming cut 5 bases from V and 7 bases from J; bases unmatched to any gene: 9. As DNA, the CDR3 is TGTGCCAGCAGCCCCGGCAGGGGGCTTAGTGGCTACACCTTC. Encoded protein: CASSPGRGLSGYTF.

The chain recombines TRBV19 with TRBJ2-1, with 7 bases identical to TRBD1. The CDR3 loop spans 14 amino acids. Germline V gene data show CDR1 as LNHDA and CDR2 as SQIVND (reference sequence). The J segment lost 11 bases and the V segment lost 5 bases, leaving 12 bases of the junction unmatched. The CDR3 DNA follows: TGTGCCAGTAGTGGTGGGACAGCTGGGACCAAGCAGTTCTTC. Translation: CASSGGTAGTKQFF. Drawing the rest from reference TRBV19 and TRBJ2-1, the complete variable domain is DGGITQSPKYLFRKEGQNVTLSCEQNLNHDAMYWYRQDPGQGLRLIYYSQIVNDFQKGDIAEGYSVSREKKESFPLTVTSAQKNPTAFYLCASSGGTAGTKQFFGPGTRLTVL.

This clone has a handful of counts. The genes are TRBV6-5 and TRBJ1-2; D might be TRBD1 (5 bases). There are 12 residues in the CDR3. Germline CDR1 MNHEY, CDR2 SVGAGI. V lost 10 bases and J 2 bases, leaving 11 bases between the germline ends. Here the CDR3 DNA reads TGTGCCACCCGACAGACCAACTATGGCTACACCTTC. Translation gives CATRQTNYGYTF.

The rearrangement joins TRBV19 to TRBJ1-2; 7 nucleotides match TRBD1. V shed 2 bases, J shed 4 bases, and the junction held 4 bases outside the gene matches. The CDR3 sequence is 14 residues long. Germline assignment: CDR1 LNHDA and CDR2 SQIVND (reference sequence). CDR3 sequence (DNA): TGTGCCAGTAGTATATGGACAGGAATCTATGGCTACACCTTC. Translating it yields CASSIWTGIYGYTF.

This CDR3 reads CASSSPLAGSTDTQYF. CDR3 bases: TGTGCCAGCAGCTCACCCTTAGCGGGATCCACAGATACGCAGTATTTT. This sequence joins TRBV7-2 and TRBJ2-3; 8 nucleotides match TRBD2. With 4 bases clipped from V and 2 bases from J, the junction kept 8 bases outside the gene matches. The CDR3 is made up of 16 amino acids. CDR1 and CDR2 (germline): SGHTA, FQGNSA.

The chain couples TRBV7-9 to TRBJ1-1, with D unresolved. Between the trimmed V and J ends, which lost 3 bases and 1 base, there was a span of 6 bases. Germline CDR1 is SEHNR and CDR2 is FQNEAQ (reference sequence). CDR3 size: 13 residues. The CDR3 is CASSLGRNTEAFF. The CDR3, as DNA: TGTGCCAGCAGCTTGGGCAGGAACACTGAAGCTTTCTTT.